These 18 T cell receptor beta chains came from one sample sequenced in a study of a mutant IDH1 vaccine in newly diagnosed glioma. Time point in this sample: week 5, during vaccination. In the vaccine, a single dose held 300 ug of the mutant IDH1 20-mer peptide, along with topical imiquimod. Method: immunoSEQ multiplex PCR; TCRdb's copy keeps in-frame clones and lacks some. The repertoire includes roughly 60,000 clones, under 90% of them detected once, and around 7.4% sits in the top ten. The antigens for these receptors are not known. Sequenced here: PBMCs, sampled from a glioma patient whose treatment included an IDH1 peptide vaccine. Receptors originate from a woman in her forties or fifties with glioma.

This chain links TRBV10-2 with TRBJ2-7; TRBD2 aligns across 10 bases. V was pared by 6 bases and J by 0 bases, with 5 bases of the junction left unmatched. CDR3 length equals 15 residues. Per the germline V gene, CDR1 is WSHSY and CDR2 is SAAADI. The chain's CDR3 is CASREASGSSYEQYF. The CDR3 DNA reads as TGCGCCAGCAGGGAGGCTAGCGGGAGCTCCTACGAGCAGTACTTC.

This clone has only a few counts. The chain uses TRBV28 and TRBJ1-2; D remains ambiguous. The germline V and J ends were trimmed by 4 bases and 6 bases, with 12 bases remaining between them. Germline values: CDR1 MDHEN, CDR2 SYDVKM. This CDR3 spans 13 amino acids. The chain's CDR3 is CASSSGVTDGYTF. The CDR3 DNA is TGTGCCAGCAGTTCGGGTGTTACGGATGGCTACACCTTC.

The chain couples TRBV6-5 to TRBJ1-6, with no clear D. The CDR3 is made up of 12 amino acids. CDR1 and CDR2 (germline): MNHEY, SVGAGI. Trimming took off 4 bases at V and 14 bases at J, with 12 bases between the two ends. This chain's CDR3 is CASSSGSATLHF. CDR3 sequence (DNA): TGTGCCAGCAGTTCGGGGAGTGCGACCCTCCACTTT.

This chain links TRBV10-3 with TRBJ2-5, with 9 positions matching TRBD2. CDR3 length: 16 residues. The trim removed 7 bases at V and 5 bases at J, leaving 14 bases unmatched. Germline values: CDR1 ENHRY, CDR2 SYGVKD. This CDR3 reads CAITPGRGGLAETQYF. The CDR3 DNA sequence: TGTGCCATCACCCCCGGGCGGGGGGGCCTTGCCGAGACCCAGTACTTC.

The chain recombines TRBV19 with TRBJ2-7; D unresolved. V gave up 6 bases and J gave up 3 bases, with 9 bases separating them. From germline, CDR1 is LNHDA and CDR2 SQIVND (reference sequence). CDR3 length: 12 amino acids. The CDR3 protein is CASSLGGYEQYF. DNA of the CDR3: TGTGCCAGTAGCCTGGGCGGCTACGAGCAGTACTTC.

The chain carries TRBV9 and TRBJ2-7; D possibly corresponds to TRBD1 (5 bases). The CDR3 loop spans 16 amino acids. V lost 0 bases and J 0 bases, leaving 13 bases between the germline ends. CDR1 and CDR2 (germline): SGDLS, YYNGEE. The CDR3 loop reads CASSVGTGSHSYEQYF. The CDR3 region has the DNA TGTGCCAGCAGCGTAGGAACAGGCTCCCACTCCTACGAGCAGTACTTC. The whole variable domain, filled in from reference TRBV9 and TRBJ2-7, reads DSGVTQTPKHLITATGQRVTLRCSPRSGDLSVYWYQQSLDQGLQFLIQYYNGEERAKGNILERFSAQQFPDLHSELNLSSLELGDSALYFCASSVGTGSHSYEQYFGPGTRLTVT.

The chain employs TRBV5-4 and TRBJ2-7, with 7 bases lining up with TRBD1. Per germline, CDR1 SGHNT and CDR2 YYREEE (reference sequence). The CDR3 spans 14 residues. Trimming removed 3 bases from V and 3 bases from J; junction bases left unmatched: 6. The CDR3 here is CASSWSGTDYEQYF. In DNA, the CDR3 is TGTGCCAGCAGCTGGTCCGGGACAGACTACGAGCAGTACTTC.

The chain links TRBV2 to TRBJ2-7, with TRBD2 matching 8 bases. Germline assignment: CDR1 SNHLY and CDR2 FYNNEI. Germline trimming cut 7 bases from V and 0 bases from J; bases unmatched to any gene: 2. This CDR3 has 13 residues. This CDR3 is CASKGLDSYEQYF. CDR3 DNA: TGTGCCAGCAAGGGACTAGACTCCTACGAGCAGTACTTC.

The chain joins TRBV20-1 to TRBJ2-1, with no clear D. The CDR3 covers 11 residues. V was trimmed by 5 bases and J by 5 bases, leaving 7 bases between them. CDR1 and CDR2 (germline): DFQATT, SNEGSKA (reference sequence). CDR3 in DNA: TGCAGTGCTCTCCATAACAATGAGCAGTTCTTC. It is translated as CSALHNNEQFF.

This chain joins TRBV4-1 and TRBJ1-1; D is uncertain. V was shortened by 4 bases and J by 1 base, with 28 bases between the two germline ends. CDR1 MGHRA and CDR2 YSYEKL come from the germline V gene. The CDR3 length is 20 residues. The CDR3: CASSRDREEQVGTRNTEAFF. CDR3 DNA: TGCGCCAGCAGCCGAGATAGAGAGGAGCAGGTCGGCACTCGGAACACTGAAGCTTTCTTT.

V usage is TRBV5-1 and J usage is TRBJ2-7; maybe TRBD1 (6 bases). Germline V gives CDR1 SGHRS, CDR2 YFSETQ. Trimming took 2 bases from V and 6 from J, leaving 12 bases between them. The CDR3 runs to 13 residues. The CDR3 DNA follows: TGCGCCAGCAGCTTCGAACAGGGCCGCGAGCAGTACTTC. This codes for CASSFEQGREQYF.

The chain employs TRBV7-2 and TRBJ2-2; the D gene is possibly TRBD2 (6 bases). Per germline, CDR1 SGHTA and CDR2 FQGNSA. This CDR3 comprises 16 residues. The V gene lost 1 base and the J gene lost 4 bases, with 13 bases spanning the gap. CDR3 nucleotide sequence: TGTGCCAGCAGCTTAGGTGGGCGGGGAAGCACCGGGGAGCTGTTTTTT. Amino acid sequence: CASSLGGRGSTGELFF.

The chain employs TRBV6-1 and TRBJ2-7; TRBD1 might be the D (6 bases). Looked up from germline, CDR1 is MNHNS and CDR2 is SASEGT. This CDR3 has 14 residues. The V end lost 2 bases, the J end lost 3 bases, and 11 bases lay between the germline ends. The CDR3 nucleotides are TGTGCCAGCAGTGAAACTCACAGGGTCTACGAGCAGTACTTC. Translation gives CASSETHRVYEQYF.

A remark on this clone: The junction departs from germline at one end; a sequencing error may be responsible. The rearrangement uses TRBV9 and TRBJ2-1; D uncertain. The germline CDR1 and CDR2 sequences are SGDLS and YYNGEE. This CDR3 is built from 9 residues. The CDR3 loop is CASHKEQFF. Here the CDR3 DNA reads TGTGCCAGCCACAAGGAGCAGTTCTTC.

This clone was counted a few times. No DNA is shown, since the ends of the CDR3 on it are uncertain; the CDR3 is the one TCRdb lists. The CDR3 loop is CASSQWAGGTEAFF. The genes are TRBV4-2 and TRBJ1-1; the DNA was not compared with TRBD1, the D call given in the table. The CDR3 region is 14 residues in length, termini included. Germline V gene sequence: CDR1 LGHNA, CDR2 YNFKEQ.

The gene calls are TRBV5-4 and TRBJ2-1, with D unresolved. Germline lookup yields CDR1 SGHNT and CDR2 YYREEE (reference sequence). V lost 6 bases and J 4 bases, leaving 11 bases between the germline ends. This CDR3 spans 13 amino acids. The CDR3 region is CASTSPGYNEQFF. CDR3 coding DNA: TGTGCCAGCACCTCTCCGGGTTACAATGAGCAGTTCTTC.

The rearrangement links TRBV7-9 to TRBJ2-4; possibly TRBD2 for D (6 bases). This CDR3 spans 15 amino acids. Germline loops: CDR1 SEHNR, CDR2 FQNEAQ (reference sequence). V lost 5 bases and J lost 7, with 18 bases in between. CDR3 sequence: CASSDLGGGGNIQYF. In DNA form, the CDR3 reads TGTGCCAGCAGCGACCTTGGGGGTGGAGGGAACATTCAGTACTTC.

As concerns this clone: Other DNA sequences in this sample translate to the same CDR3. This rearrangement joins TRBV2 to TRBJ1-1, with 7 bases lining up with TRBD1. CDR3 length: 13 residues. V lost 5 bases, J lost 5 bases, and 5 bases stayed unmatched. Germline CDR1 SNHLY, CDR2 FYNNEI. CDR3 sequence reads: CASSQGEGTEAFF. In DNA form, the CDR3 reads TGTGCCAGCAGTCAGGGGGAAGGAACTGAAGCTTTCTTT.